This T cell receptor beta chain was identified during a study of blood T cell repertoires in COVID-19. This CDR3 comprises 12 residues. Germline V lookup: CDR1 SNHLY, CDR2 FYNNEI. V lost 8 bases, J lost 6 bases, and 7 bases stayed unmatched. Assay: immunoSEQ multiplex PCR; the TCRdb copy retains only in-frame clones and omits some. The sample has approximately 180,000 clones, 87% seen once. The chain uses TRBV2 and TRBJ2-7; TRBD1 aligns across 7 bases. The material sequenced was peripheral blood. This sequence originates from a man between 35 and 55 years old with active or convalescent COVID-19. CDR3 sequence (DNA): TGTGCCAGCCGGGACAGCTTCGCCGAGCAGTACTTC. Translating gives CASRDSFAEQYF.